A selection of T cell receptor beta chains follows, all from one sample in a study of Graves' ophthalmopathy and Graves' hyperthyroidism. Each CDR3 protein gets one entry after TCRdb re-called the multiplex PCR reads with MiXCR. The repertoire holds 300,000 to 400,000 distinct CDR3 sequences, with 17% as singletons. Sequenced material: peripheral blood. These TCRs come from an adult man with Graves' ophthalmopathy. Each CDR3 is given with its conserved first and last residue. Each record gives: clone size, V gene, D gene, J gene, CDR3 length, CDR3 protein, CDR3 DNA. A D gene is named only where the DNA matches it firmly. Clone size is not always given. Where it is, it says once, few, many or a class for expanded clones.

many,TRBV15,TRBD2,TRBJ2-2,18,CATSRPGLAAKGTGELFF,TGTGCCACCAGCAGACCGGGACTAGCGGCGAAGGGAACCGGGGAGCTGTTTTTT
.,TRBV20-1,.,TRBJ2-7,14,CSPKPLQGRNEQSF,TGCAGTCCAAAACCCCTCCAGGGTCGGAACGAGCAGTCCTTC
.,TRBV6-1,TRBD1,TRBJ1-5,14,CASSADRGNQPQHF,TGTGCCAGCAGTGCAGACAGGGGCAATCAGCCCCAGCATTTT
many,TRBV28,.,TRBJ1-5,14,CASSPSGQVQPQHF,TGTGCCAGCTCACCATCGGGGCAGGTTCAGCCCCAGCATTTT
many,TRBV15,.,TRBJ2-5,14,CATSRDPGGETQYF,TGTGCCACCAGCAGAGATCCCGGCGGAGAGACCCAGTACTTC
many,TRBV20-1,TRBD1,TRBJ2-7,13,CSAPRGLSYEQYF,TGCAGTGCCCCCAGGGGGTTATCCTACGAGCAGTACTTC
few,TRBV6-5,.,TRBJ1-3,15,CASSSWGAGGNTIYF,TGTGCCAGCAGTTCCTGGGGGGCGGGCGGAAACACCATATATTTT
many,TRBV6-5,.,TRBJ2-7,14,CASSYGTLNYEQYF,TGTGCCAGCAGTTACGGGACTTTAAACTACGAGCAGTACTTC
.,TRBV9,.,TRBJ2-5,14,CASSVGAARETQYF,TGTGCCAGCAGCGTAGGGGCCGCACGAGAGACCCAGTACTTC
many,TRBV7-3,.,TRBJ1-1,14,CASSLSRQNTEAFF,TGTGCCAGCAGCTTAAGCAGACAGAACACTGAAGCTTTCTTT
.,TRBV5-1,.,TRBJ2-2,15,CASSLDIPTTGELFF,TGCGCCAGCAGCTTGGATATCCCGACCACCGGGGAGCTGTTTTTT
many,TRBV20-1,TRBD1,TRBJ1-6,15,CSARAPGQGGSPLHF,TGCAGTGCTAGAGCTCCGGGACAGGGAGGTTCACCCCTCCACTTT
.,TRBV20-1,TRBD1,TRBJ2-5,14,CSARVNRGQRTQYF,TGCAGTGCTAGAGTCAACAGGGGGCAGCGGACCCAGTACTTC
many,TRBV28,.,TRBJ1-2,16,CASSLSAGTLFYGYTF,TGTGCCAGCAGTTTATCGGCAGGGACCCTATTCTATGGCTACACCTTC
many,TRBV20-1,TRBD2,TRBJ2-5,16,CSARWGLAGGPETQYF,TGCAGTGCTAGATGGGGGCTTGCGGGAGGGCCCGAGACCCAGTACTTC
.,TRBV12-3/TRBV12-4,TRBD1,TRBJ1-1,17,CASSLRTGGFEWTEAFF,TGTGCCAGCAGTTTGCGGACAGGGGGCTTTGAGTGGACTGAAGCTTTCTTT
many,TRBV2,.,TRBJ2-2,10,CASRAGELFF,TGTGCCAGCAGAGCCGGGGAGCTGTTTTTT
few,TRBV14,.,TRBJ2-2,15,CASSQYLVNTGELFF,TGTGCCAGCAGCCAGTACCTGGTGAACACCGGGGAGCTGTTTTTT
many,TRBV28,.,TRBJ2-1,15,CANSLRGVTYNEQFF,TGTGCCAACAGTTTGCGGGGAGTTACCTACAATGAGCAGTTCTTC
few,TRBV18,.,TRBJ2-5,14,CASSHPGIQETQYF,TGTGCCAGCTCACATCCCGGGATTCAAGAGACCCAGTACTTC
.,TRBV5-1,TRBD1,TRBJ1-4,16,CASSFGQGVTNEKLFF,TGCGCCAGCAGCTTTGGACAGGGGGTTACTAATGAAAAACTGTTTTTT
many,TRBV12-3/TRBV12-4,.,TRBJ2-7,15,CASSITGSGDGEQYF,TGTGCCAGCAGTATTACAGGGTCTGGAGATGGAGAGCAGTACTTC
many,TRBV12-3/TRBV12-4,TRBD1,TRBJ1-1,13,CASNQGQGLVAFF,TGTGCCAGCAACCAAGGACAGGGGCTGGTTGCTTTCTTT
.,TRBV13,TRBD1,TRBJ1-2,14,CASSLTGTGDGYTF,TGTGCCAGCAGCTTAACCGGGACAGGGGATGGCTACACCTTC
many,TRBV20-1,.,TRBJ1-5,17,CSAFSGAGGPVWEPQHF,TGCAGTGCTTTCTCTGGGGCAGGAGGGCCGGTATGGGAGCCCCAGCATTTT
many,TRBV5-1,TRBD2,TRBJ2-7,17,CASSWTYSGLAGGEQYF,TGCGCCAGCAGCTGGACCTATTCGGGACTAGCGGGAGGCGAGCAGTACTTC
many,TRBV6-2/TRBV6-3,.,TRBJ1-2,14,CASSPTTGSYGYTF,TGTGCCAGCAGTCCAACCACAGGGTCCTATGGCTACACCTTC
many,TRBV6-2/TRBV6-3,.,TRBJ2-7,14,CASSYSMGSYEQYF,TGTGCCAGCAGTTACTCTATGGGATCCTACGAGCAGTACTTC
many,TRBV5-1,TRBD1,TRBJ2-2,16,CASSQGQGTDTGELFF,TGCGCCAGCAGCCAGGGACAGGGAACGGACACCGGGGAGCTGTTTTTT
many,TRBV6-5,.,TRBJ2-7,16,CASSLASGLKAYEQYF,TGTGCCAGCAGTCTAGCTTCGGGACTTAAAGCCTACGAGCAGTACTTC
many,TRBV11-3,.,TRBJ1-6,13,CASSLHDNSPLHF,TGTGCCAGCAGCTTACATGATAATTCACCCCTCCACTTT
many,TRBV7-8,.,TRBJ2-5,15,CASSAEGGYQETQYF,TGTGCCAGCAGCGCAGAGGGGGGGTACCAAGAGACCCAGTACTTC
.,TRBV28,.,TRBJ1-1,14,CASPGPQGNTEAFF,TGTGCCAGCCCGGGACCTCAGGGAAACACTGAAGCTTTCTTT
few,TRBV18,.,TRBJ2-2,13,CASSPPGTGELFF,TGTGCCAGCTCACCGCCGGGGACCGGGGAGCTGTTTTTT
many,TRBV6-1,.,TRBJ2-7,13,CASSEARGSEQYF,TGTGCCAGCAGTGAAGCCAGGGGAAGCGAGCAGTACTTC
few,TRBV27,.,TRBJ2-7,15,CASSLSGGVGDEQYF,TGTGCCAGCAGTTTATCAGGAGGGGTCGGCGACGAGCAGTACTTC
many,TRBV5-1,.,TRBJ2-7,15,CASSLHGTSDYEQYF,TGCGCCAGCAGCTTGCATGGTACCTCCGACTACGAGCAGTACTTC
.,TRBV6-2/TRBV6-3,TRBD2,TRBJ2-5,14,CATCAGGTQEPQYF,TGTGCCACCTGCGCGGGGGGGACTCAAGAGCCCCAGTACTTC
many,TRBV6-1,.,TRBJ1-1,13,CASSDLLNTEAFF,TGTGCCAGCAGTGACCTGTTGAACACTGAAGCTTTCTTT
once,TRBV20-1,TRBD1,TRBJ1-2,14,CSARGTLGTGEYTF,TGCAGTGCTAGAGGGACATTAGGGACAGGGGAATACACCTTC
many,TRBV28,.,TRBJ1-3,14,CASSPTGNGNTIYF,TGTGCCAGCAGCCCAACAGGGAACGGAAACACCATATATTTT
.,TRBV20-1,.,TRBJ1-1,15,CSAREELGGYTEAFF,TGCAGTGCTAGAGAAGAACTGGGGGGGTACACTGAAGCTTTCTTT
many,TRBV14,TRBD1,TRBJ1-2,15,CASSQGTGTNYGYTF,TGTGCCAGCAGCCAAGGGACAGGTACTAACTATGGCTACACCTTC
many,TRBV15,.,TRBJ2-2,15,CATSLRQGGTGELFF,TGTGCCACCAGCCTTAGACAGGGAGGCACCGGGGAGCTGTTTTTT
.,TRBV6-1,TRBD1,TRBJ2-5,12,CATGQGVETQYF,TGTGCCACGGGACAGGGGGTTGAGACCCAGTACTTC